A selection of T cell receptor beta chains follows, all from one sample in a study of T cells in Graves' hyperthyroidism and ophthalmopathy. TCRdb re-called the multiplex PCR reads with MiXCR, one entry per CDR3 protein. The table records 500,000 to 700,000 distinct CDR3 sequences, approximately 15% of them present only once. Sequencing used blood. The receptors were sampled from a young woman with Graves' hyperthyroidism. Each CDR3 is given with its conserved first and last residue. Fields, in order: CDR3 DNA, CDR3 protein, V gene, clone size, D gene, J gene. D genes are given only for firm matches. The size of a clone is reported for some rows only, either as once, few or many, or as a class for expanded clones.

TGTGCCAGTAGTGATTGGACAGGAAAGGGCGAGCAGTACTTC	CASSDWTGKGEQYF	TRBV19	few	TRBD1	TRBJ2-7
TGTGCCAGCAGTTACCCTTTAGCGGGAGGTGAAAACGAGCAGTACTTC	CASSYPLAGGENEQYF	TRBV6-6	many	TRBD2	TRBJ2-7
TGTGCCAGCAGCTTAGCAGGGAACTTCTACGAGCAGTACTTC	CASSLAGNFYEQYF	TRBV7-9	many	.	TRBJ2-7
TGCGCCAGGAGCGATCAGCGAAGAACTATCTACGAGCAGTACTTC	CARSDQRRTIYEQYF	TRBV4-1	few	.	TRBJ2-7
TGTGCCATCAGTGCGGGGTCGAGTAGCGGGGTCACAGATACGCAGTATTTT	CAISAGSSSGVTDTQYF	TRBV10-3	.	TRBD2	TRBJ2-3
TGTGCCAGCACCAGGCATCCCGGTTTCCAAGAGACCCAGTACTTC	CASTRHPGFQETQYF	TRBV6-1	.	.	TRBJ2-5
TGTGCCAGCAGTCCCGGGACAACGTCTGGGGCCAACGTCCTGACTTTC	CASSPGTTSGANVLTF	TRBV28	few	.	TRBJ2-6
TGTGCCAGCAGTTCTCTCGGGGGAAGGATCACTAATGAAAAACTGTTTTTT	CASSSLGGRITNEKLFF	TRBV12-3/TRBV12-4	.	.	TRBJ1-4
TGTGCCAGCAGCTATTCAGGAGGGGGGTTACGAGAGACCCAGTACTTC	CASSYSGGGLRETQYF	TRBV7-8	.	.	TRBJ2-5
TGTGCCAGCAGCTTGGTTCTAGCGGGAGAGGCGAACACCGGGGAGCTGTTTTTT	CASSLVLAGEANTGELFF	TRBV5-6	.	TRBD2	TRBJ2-2
TGCAGTGCTAGAGATGACAGGGCTGGCTATGGCTACACCTTC	CSARDDRAGYGYTF	TRBV20-1	.	TRBD1	TRBJ1-2
TGTGCCAGTACGGGGCTCTTTAAGGCTGGTAACTATGGCTACACCTTC	CASTGLFKAGNYGYTF	TRBV7-9	few	.	TRBJ1-2
TGTGCCAGCAGCTCCCGATCAGCGGGAGACACCGGGGAGCTGTTTTTT	CASSSRSAGDTGELFF	TRBV11-2	.	TRBD2	TRBJ2-2
TGTGCCAGCAGCCCGCGACAGGGAGGACTGTATGGCTACACCTTC	CASSPRQGGLYGYTF	TRBV11-1	.	TRBD1	TRBJ1-2
TGCAGTGCTGACCCAGGGGATAGCTCCTACAATGAGCAGTTCTTC	CSADPGDSSYNEQFF	TRBV20-1	many	.	TRBJ2-1
TGTGCCAGCATTCAGGGGGCGGGCACTGAAGCTTTCTTT	CASIQGAGTEAFF	TRBV12-3/TRBV12-4	many	TRBD1	TRBJ1-1
TGTGCCAGCCGACGCCAGGGATCGACTGCTGAAGCTTTCTTT	CASRRQGSTAEAFF	TRBV18	.	.	TRBJ1-1
TGTGCCAGCAGAAAGGAGAGCGGAAGCACCGGGGAGCTGTTTTTT	CASRKESGSTGELFF	TRBV11-2	.	.	TRBJ2-2
TGTGCCACCTCGGATACCCCCCCGAACACCGGGGAGCTGTTTTTT	CATSDTPPNTGELFF	TRBV19	.	.	TRBJ2-2
TGCGCCAGCAGTGAAGTAAGCTCCTACAATGAGCAGTTCTTC	CASSEVSSYNEQFF	TRBV10-2	.	.	TRBJ2-1
TGTGCCATCGCTCATGGAATCGATCAGCCCCAGCATTTT	CAIAHGIDQPQHF	TRBV10-3	few	.	TRBJ1-5
TGTGCCAGCAGTGCCCACGGTCGGGATACGCAGTATTTT	CASSAHGRDTQYF	TRBV6-4	few	.	TRBJ2-3
TGTGCCAGCAGTGAAACTTCACCTAGGCAGACACCTAACTATGGCTACACCTTC	CASSETSPRQTPNYGYTF	TRBV2	many	.	TRBJ1-2
TGTGCCAGCAGCCCCGGGACAGGCCTCTCTGGGGCCAACGTCCTGACTTTC	CASSPGTGLSGANVLTF	TRBV6-4	few	TRBD1	TRBJ2-6
TGTGCCAGCAGCCAAGAGAAGGGACAGACCTATGGCTACACCTTC	CASSQEKGQTYGYTF	TRBV3-1	few	TRBD1	TRBJ1-2
TGCGCCAGCAGCTTGGGTCCTAGGGAGGGAATTTGGAAGACCCAGTACTTC	CASSLGPREGIWKTQYF	TRBV5-1	few	TRBD2	TRBJ2-5
TGCGCCAGCAGACCCGTCCCGGGACTAGCGGCATTATACAATGAGCAGTCCTTC	CASRPVPGLAALYNEQSF	TRBV5-1	.	TRBD2	TRBJ2-1
TGCGCCAGCAGCCAGCCGGGACGGCGTGGGTCACCCCTCCACTTT	CASSQPGRRGSPLHF	TRBV4-1	few	.	TRBJ1-6
TGTGCCTGGAGTGAGGGACAGGGGGAGGTCGATGAGCAGTTCTTC	CAWSEGQGEVDEQFF	TRBV30	few	TRBD1	TRBJ2-1
TGTGCCAGCAGTTTTAGTAATCAAGCAGGCAATCAGCCCCAGCATTTT	CASSFSNQAGNQPQHF	TRBV12-3/TRBV12-4	many	.	TRBJ1-5
TGTGCCACCAGCAGAGATTTCGAGACCCAGTACTTC	CATSRDFETQYF	TRBV15	few	.	TRBJ2-5
TGTGCCAGCAGTGAACGCGACAGGATGAACACTGAAGCTTTCTTT	CASSERDRMNTEAFF	TRBV6-1	few	.	TRBJ1-1
TGTGCCAGTAGTATGGGACAGGGGGGTCAGCCCCAGCATTTT	CASSMGQGGQPQHF	TRBV19	few	TRBD1	TRBJ1-5
TGTGCCAGCAACTCGGACAGGGGGCCCTACGAGCAGTACTTC	CASNSDRGPYEQYF	TRBV6-1	.	TRBD1	TRBJ2-7
TGTGCCAGCAGTTTTAGACAGGTTGGGTGGACAGATACGCAGTATTTT	CASSFRQVGWTDTQYF	TRBV6-2/TRBV6-3	.	.	TRBJ2-3
TGTGCCAGCAGCTCAACGACAGGGCCCACTGAAGCTTTCTTT	CASSSTTGPTEAFF	TRBV7-8	.	TRBD1	TRBJ1-1
TGTGCCAGCAGTTTGGGCGCTAGCGGGAGTTGGGGCGAGCAGTACTTC	CASSLGASGSWGEQYF	TRBV28	many	TRBD2	TRBJ2-7
TGTGCCAGCAGCCCACTTAGGGGGGGACTAGCGGGGGTGGAGACCCAGTACTTC	CASSPLRGGLAGVETQYF	TRBV11-2	few	TRBD2	TRBJ2-5
TGTGCCAGCAGCACGAACTCCGGGACTAGCGGCTACAATGAGCAGTTCTTC	CASSTNSGTSGYNEQFF	TRBV3-1	many	TRBD2	TRBJ2-1
TGTGCCAGTAAGACAAACACAATACCCTCTGGGGCCAACGTCCTGACTTTC	CASKTNTIPSGANVLTF	TRBV19	.	.	TRBJ2-6
TGTGCCAGCCAAGGAGACGACTCCTACGAGCAGTACTTC	CASQGDDSYEQYF	TRBV6-1	many	.	TRBJ2-7
TGTGCCAGCAGCAAAAGTGGGATGAACACCGGGGAGCTGTTTTTT	CASSKSGMNTGELFF	TRBV12-3/TRBV12-4	few	.	TRBJ2-2
TGTGCCAGCAGTGAAGGGGACGTTTACTCTGGAAACACCATATATTTT	CASSEGDVYSGNTIYF	TRBV6-1	few	.	TRBJ1-3
TGTGCTAGTGGTTTGCCGATCCGAGGGACAGGGCATGGCTACACCTTC	CASGLPIRGTGHGYTF	TRBV12-5	few	TRBD1	TRBJ1-2